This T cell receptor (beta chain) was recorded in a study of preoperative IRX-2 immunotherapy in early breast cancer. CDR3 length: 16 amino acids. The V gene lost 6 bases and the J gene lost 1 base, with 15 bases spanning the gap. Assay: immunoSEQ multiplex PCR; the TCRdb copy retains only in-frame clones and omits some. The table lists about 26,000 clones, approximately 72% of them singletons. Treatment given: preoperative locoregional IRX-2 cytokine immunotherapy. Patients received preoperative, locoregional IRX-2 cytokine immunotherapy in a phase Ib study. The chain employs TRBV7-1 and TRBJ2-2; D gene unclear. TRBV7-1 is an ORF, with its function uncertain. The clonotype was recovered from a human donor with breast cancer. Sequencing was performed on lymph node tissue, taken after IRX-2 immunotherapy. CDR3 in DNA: TGTGCCAGCAGTTTTACTTACCTTGGGAACACCGGGGAGCTGTTTTTT. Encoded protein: CASSFTYLGNTGELFF.